A selection of T cell receptor beta chains follows, all from one sample in a study of neurological immune-mediated disorders. Via MiXCR, TCRdb re-called the 5' RACE reads, giving one row per CDR3 protein. In the table there are tens of thousands of distinct CDR3 sequences, about 6% of which are singletons. The sequenced material came from CD4+ T cells from blood. These receptor sequences come from a woman in her thirties or forties in good health. The CDR3 runs from the conserved cysteine through the conserved F or W. Fields, in order: J gene, D gene, clone size, V gene, CDR3 protein, CDR3 DNA. A D gene is named only where the DNA matches it firmly. Clone size is given for some rows only: seen once, a few or many times, or a class if the clone is expanded.

J gene: TRBJ1-1; D gene: -; clone size: many; V gene: TRBV29-1; CDR3 protein: CSVARQLNTEAFF; CDR3 DNA: TGCAGCGTTGCCAGACAGTTGAACACTGAAGCTTTCTTT
J gene: TRBJ2-7; D gene: TRBD2; clone size: -; V gene: TRBV3-1; CDR3 protein: CASSQARALAGTYEQYF; CDR3 DNA: TGTGCCAGCAGCCAAGCTCGGGCGCTAGCGGGCACCTACGAGCAGTACTTC
J gene: TRBJ2-7; D gene: TRBD2; clone size: many; V gene: TRBV28; CDR3 protein: CASTKISGTSGRPDYEQYF; CDR3 DNA: TGTGCCAGCACTAAAATCTCGGGGACTAGCGGCCGCCCTGATTACGAGCAGTACTTC
J gene: TRBJ2-1; D gene: TRBD1; clone size: many; V gene: TRBV29-1; CDR3 protein: CSVEAPGTGRVDEQFF; CDR3 DNA: TGCAGCGTTGAAGCGCCCGGGACAGGGAGGGTCGATGAGCAGTTCTTC
J gene: TRBJ2-7; D gene: TRBD1; clone size: many; V gene: TRBV15; CDR3 protein: CATSTRQGEQYF; CDR3 DNA: TGTGCCACCAGCACAAGACAGGGCGAGCAGTACTTC
J gene: TRBJ2-1; D gene: TRBD2; clone size: many; V gene: TRBV7-3; CDR3 protein: CASSLGLAGDNEQFF; CDR3 DNA: TGTGCCAGCAGCTTAGGGCTAGCGGGAGATAATGAGCAGTTCTTC
J gene: TRBJ1-5; D gene: -; clone size: many; V gene: TRBV30; CDR3 protein: CAWSKGQPQHF; CDR3 DNA: TGTGCCTGGTCTAAGGGACAGCCCCAGCATTTT
J gene: TRBJ2-3; D gene: -; clone size: many; V gene: TRBV7-6; CDR3 protein: CASSLGRGRTDTQYF; CDR3 DNA: TGTGCCAGCAGCTTAGGGAGGGGGCGCACAGATACGCAGTATTTT
J gene: TRBJ2-1; D gene: TRBD2; clone size: many; V gene: TRBV10-3; CDR3 protein: CAIRTSGYNEQFF; CDR3 DNA: TGTGCCATCAGGACTAGCGGGTACAATGAGCAGTTCTTC
J gene: TRBJ2-3; D gene: TRBD2; clone size: -; V gene: TRBV2; CDR3 protein: CASSDGGSSGSTDTQYF; CDR3 DNA: TGTGCCAGCAGTGATGGGGGATCTAGCGGGAGCACAGATACGCAGTATTTT
J gene: TRBJ2-3; D gene: TRBD1; clone size: many; V gene: TRBV7-6; CDR3 protein: CASSGTGPDTQYF; CDR3 DNA: TGTGCCAGCTCGGGGACAGGGCCAGATACGCAGTATTTT
J gene: TRBJ2-3; D gene: TRBD1; clone size: many; V gene: TRBV5-1; CDR3 protein: CASSVGTGASTDTQYF; CDR3 DNA: TGCGCCAGCAGCGTCGGGACAGGCGCTAGCACAGATACGCAGTATTTT
J gene: TRBJ1-1; D gene: TRBD1; clone size: many; V gene: TRBV5-1; CDR3 protein: CASSWTDRDTEAFF; CDR3 DNA: TGCGCCAGCAGCTGGACGGACAGGGACACTGAAGCTTTCTTT
J gene: TRBJ1-2; D gene: -; clone size: many; V gene: TRBV5-6; CDR3 protein: CASRTTEQPNYGYTF; CDR3 DNA: TGTGCCAGCAGGACGACAGAACAGCCTAACTATGGCTACACCTTC
J gene: TRBJ1-1; D gene: TRBD1; clone size: many; V gene: TRBV29-1; CDR3 protein: CSTRTGNTEAFF; CDR3 DNA: TGCAGCACGCGGACAGGGAACACTGAAGCTTTCTTT
J gene: TRBJ2-7; D gene: -; clone size: many; V gene: TRBV20-1; CDR3 protein: CSARELVTRLVDSYEQYF; CDR3 DNA: TGCAGTGCTAGAGAGTTGGTAACACGACTAGTTGACTCCTACGAGCAGTACTTC
J gene: TRBJ2-3; D gene: -; clone size: many; V gene: TRBV18; CDR3 protein: CASRRTGNTDTQYF; CDR3 DNA: TGTGCCAGCCGGCGAACAGGCAACACAGATACGCAGTATTTT
J gene: TRBJ2-7; D gene: -; clone size: many; V gene: TRBV7-6; CDR3 protein: CASSLNAAGEQYF; CDR3 DNA: TGTGCCAGCAGCTTAAATGCGGCGGGTGAGCAGTACTTC
J gene: TRBJ1-2; D gene: TRBD1; clone size: many; V gene: TRBV28; CDR3 protein: CATSETGKYYVGYTF; CDR3 DNA: TGTGCCACCTCGGAGACAGGGAAATATTATGTGGGCTACACCTTC
J gene: TRBJ2-7; D gene: -; clone size: many; V gene: TRBV27; CDR3 protein: CASSFGGIRASYEQYF; CDR3 DNA: TGTGCCAGCAGTTTTGGGGGGATCAGAGCTTCCTACGAGCAGTACTTC
J gene: TRBJ2-1; D gene: TRBD1; clone size: many; V gene: TRBV14; CDR3 protein: CASSRDRGNEQFF; CDR3 DNA: TGTGCCAGCAGCCGGGACAGGGGCAATGAGCAGTTCTTC
J gene: TRBJ2-3; D gene: -; clone size: many; V gene: TRBV15; CDR3 protein: CATATTDTQYF; CDR3 DNA: TGTGCCACCGCGACGACAGATACGCAGTATTTT
J gene: TRBJ1-1; D gene: TRBD1; clone size: many; V gene: TRBV7-2; CDR3 protein: CASSLVGQAVSEAFF; CDR3 DNA: TGTGCCAGCAGCTTAGTTGGACAGGCTGTTTCTGAAGCTTTCTTT
J gene: TRBJ2-2; D gene: -; clone size: many; V gene: TRBV28; CDR3 protein: CASSPPKNTGELFF; CDR3 DNA: TGTGCCAGCAGTCCCCCAAAAAACACCGGGGAGCTGTTTTTT
J gene: TRBJ2-2; D gene: -; clone size: many; V gene: TRBV5-1; CDR3 protein: CASSSGLSGTGELFF; CDR3 DNA: TGCGCCAGCAGTTCGGGACTTAGTGGTACCGGGGAGCTGTTTTTT
J gene: TRBJ1-5; D gene: -; clone size: many; V gene: TRBV7-9; CDR3 protein: CASSLDNSNQPQHF; CDR3 DNA: TGTGCCAGCAGCTTAGACAACAGCAATCAGCCCCAGCATTTT
J gene: TRBJ2-5; D gene: -; clone size: many; V gene: TRBV10-2; CDR3 protein: CASSVSQRETQYF; CDR3 DNA: TGCGCCAGCAGTGTCAGCCAACGAGAGACCCAGTACTTC
J gene: TRBJ2-2; D gene: -; clone size: many; V gene: TRBV7-6; CDR3 protein: CASSRIRAGTGELFF; CDR3 DNA: TGTGCCAGCAGCCGTATTAGAGCGGGCACCGGGGAGCTGTTTTTT
J gene: TRBJ2-7; D gene: TRBD1; clone size: few; V gene: TRBV5-5; CDR3 protein: CASSLETGQQYEQYF; CDR3 DNA: TGTGCCAGCAGCTTGGAAACGGGACAGCAGTACGAGCAGTACTTC
J gene: TRBJ1-5; D gene: -; clone size: many; V gene: TRBV20-1; CDR3 protein: CSAKVQGSNQPQHF; CDR3 DNA: TGCAGTGCCAAAGTACAGGGTAGCAATCAGCCCCAGCATTTT
J gene: TRBJ2-7; D gene: TRBD2; clone size: many; V gene: TRBV5-1; CDR3 protein: CASSLTSGYSSYEQYF; CDR3 DNA: TGCGCCAGCAGCTTGACTAGCGGCTACAGCTCCTACGAGCAGTACTTC
J gene: TRBJ2-3; D gene: TRBD1; clone size: many; V gene: TRBV6-5; CDR3 protein: CASSPGTGPTDTQYF; CDR3 DNA: TGTGCCAGCAGCCCAGGGACAGGCCCCACAGATACGCAGTATTTT
J gene: TRBJ2-1; D gene: -; clone size: many; V gene: TRBV20-1; CDR3 protein: CSARDLGGLGEQFF; CDR3 DNA: TGCAGTGCTAGAGATTTAGGAGGGCTTGGTGAGCAGTTCTTC
J gene: TRBJ2-1; D gene: TRBD2; clone size: many; V gene: TRBV6-2/TRBV6-3; CDR3 protein: CASRGGREGTYNEQFF; CDR3 DNA: TGTGCCAGCAGGGGGGGCCGGGAGGGCACCTACAATGAGCAGTTCTTC
J gene: TRBJ1-2; D gene: -; clone size: many; V gene: TRBV20-1; CDR3 protein: CSARDRTNYGYTF; CDR3 DNA: TGCAGTGCTAGAGATCGAACTAACTATGGCTACACCTTC
J gene: TRBJ1-4; D gene: TRBD1; clone size: many; V gene: TRBV7-2; CDR3 protein: CASSLQGAGEKLFF; CDR3 DNA: TGTGCCAGCAGCTTACAGGGGGCGGGAGAAAAACTGTTTTTT
J gene: TRBJ2-3; D gene: -; clone size: many; V gene: TRBV7-7; CDR3 protein: CASSLAVANTQYF; CDR3 DNA: TGTGCTAGCAGCTTAGCGGTGGCGAATACGCAGTATTTT
J gene: TRBJ2-2; D gene: TRBD2; clone size: many; V gene: TRBV6-5; CDR3 protein: CAIRLAVNTGELFF; CDR3 DNA: TGTGCCATTCGACTAGCGGTGAACACCGGGGAGCTGTTTTTT
J gene: TRBJ1-1; D gene: -; clone size: once; V gene: TRBV7-9; CDR3 protein: CASSLGQMNTEAFF; CDR3 DNA: TGTGCCAGCAGCTTAGGGCAGATGAACACTGAAGCTTTCTTT
J gene: TRBJ1-5; D gene: -; clone size: many; V gene: TRBV20-1; CDR3 protein: CSALMAGLSNQPQHF; CDR3 DNA: TGCAGTGCCCTTATGGCAGGGCTTAGCAATCAGCCCCAGCATTTT
J gene: TRBJ2-1; D gene: TRBD2; clone size: many; V gene: TRBV12-3/TRBV12-4; CDR3 protein: CASRAGRVDEQFF; CDR3 DNA: TGTGCCAGCAGGGCCGGGAGGGTCGATGAGCAGTTCTTC
J gene: TRBJ1-4; D gene: TRBD1; clone size: many; V gene: TRBV28; CDR3 protein: CASRTLQGGKLFF; CDR3 DNA: TGTGCCAGCAGAACGTTACAGGGGGGAAAACTGTTTTTT
J gene: TRBJ1-4; D gene: TRBD1; clone size: many; V gene: TRBV5-5; CDR3 protein: CASSLTGPENNEKLFF; CDR3 DNA: TGTGCCAGCAGCCTGACAGGGCCCGAAAATAATGAAAAACTGTTTTTT
J gene: TRBJ2-3; D gene: -; clone size: many; V gene: TRBV15; CDR3 protein: CATRTAEYSTDTQYF; CDR3 DNA: TGTGCCACCAGGACAGCGGAGTATAGCACAGATACGCAGTATTTT
J gene: TRBJ2-7; D gene: -; clone size: many; V gene: TRBV10-2; CDR3 protein: CASSEDSGRLSYYEQYF; CDR3 DNA: TGCGCCAGCAGTGAAGATAGTGGGAGGCTATCTTACTACGAGCAGTACTTC
J gene: TRBJ2-3; D gene: -; clone size: many; V gene: TRBV29-1; CDR3 protein: CSVERLAPDTQYF; CDR3 DNA: TGCAGCGTTGAAAGGCTGGCCCCAGATACGCAGTATTTT
J gene: TRBJ2-4; D gene: TRBD2; clone size: many; V gene: TRBV10-3; CDR3 protein: CATGLAGNIQYF; CDR3 DNA: TGTGCCACCGGACTAGCGGGAAACATTCAGTACTTC
J gene: TRBJ2-7; D gene: -; clone size: many; V gene: TRBV7-8; CDR3 protein: CASSSPWGARGDEQYF; CDR3 DNA: TGTGCCAGCAGCTCACCTTGGGGGGCTCGCGGCGACGAGCAGTACTTC
J gene: TRBJ1-2; D gene: -; clone size: -; V gene: TRBV5-4; CDR3 protein: CASSGLINYGYTF; CDR3 DNA: TGTGCCAGCTCCGGTTTAATAAACTATGGCTACACCTTC
J gene: TRBJ1-2; D gene: -; clone size: many; V gene: TRBV6-6; CDR3 protein: CASSQGQIYGYTF; CDR3 DNA: TGTGCCAGCAGTCAAGGACAGATCTATGGCTACACCTTC
J gene: TRBJ2-7; D gene: TRBD2; clone size: many; V gene: TRBV3-1; CDR3 protein: CASSQARAGGENEQYF; CDR3 DNA: TGTGCCAGCAGCCAGGCAAGAGCGGGAGGGGAAAACGAGCAGTACTTC
J gene: TRBJ2-2; D gene: -; clone size: many; V gene: TRBV29-1; CDR3 protein: CSVDNSYTGELFF; CDR3 DNA: TGCAGCGTCGACAACAGTTACACCGGGGAGCTGTTTTTT
J gene: TRBJ2-2; D gene: -; clone size: many; V gene: TRBV11-2; CDR3 protein: CASSYGWRRGTGELFF; CDR3 DNA: TGTGCCAGCAGCTACGGCTGGCGGAGGGGCACCGGGGAGCTGTTTTTT
J gene: TRBJ2-3; D gene: TRBD2; clone size: many; V gene: TRBV7-9; CDR3 protein: CASSSLLAGRTSTQYF; CDR3 DNA: TGTGCCAGCAGTTCCCTTCTAGCGGGCCGGACGAGCACGCAGTATTTT
J gene: TRBJ2-3; D gene: TRBD2; clone size: many; V gene: TRBV5-1; CDR3 protein: CASSFQGLAGVLSTDTQYF; CDR3 DNA: TGCGCCAGCAGCTTCCAAGGACTAGCGGGAGTGCTTAGCACAGATACGCAGTATTTT